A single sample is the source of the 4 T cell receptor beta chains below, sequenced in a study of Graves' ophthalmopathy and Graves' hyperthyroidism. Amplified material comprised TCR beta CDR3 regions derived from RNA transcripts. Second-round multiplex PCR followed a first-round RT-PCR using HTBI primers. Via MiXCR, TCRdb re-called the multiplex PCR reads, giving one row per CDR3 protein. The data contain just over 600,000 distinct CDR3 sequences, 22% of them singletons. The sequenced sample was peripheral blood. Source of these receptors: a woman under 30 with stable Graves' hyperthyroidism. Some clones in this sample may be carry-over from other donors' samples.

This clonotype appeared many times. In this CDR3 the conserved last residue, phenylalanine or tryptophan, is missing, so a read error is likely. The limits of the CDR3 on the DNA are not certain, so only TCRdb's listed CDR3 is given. This chain's CDR3 is CASSGGIGFSSV. V usage is TRBV6-1 and J usage is TRBJ1-1; the table's TRBD1 call for D was not verified on the DNA. The CDR3 totals 12 residues, both ends included. Germline V gene data show CDR1 as MNHNS and CDR2 as SASEGT.

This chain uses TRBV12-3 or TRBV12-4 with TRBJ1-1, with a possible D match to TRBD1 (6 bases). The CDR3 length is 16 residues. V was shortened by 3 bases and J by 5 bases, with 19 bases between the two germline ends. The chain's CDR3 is CASSLGGLGSWTEAFF. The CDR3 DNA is TGTGCCAGCAGTTTGGGGGGGCTAGGGAGTTGGACTGAAGCTTTCTTT.

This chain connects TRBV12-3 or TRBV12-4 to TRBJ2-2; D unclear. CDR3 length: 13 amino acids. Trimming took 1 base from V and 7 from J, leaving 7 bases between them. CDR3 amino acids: CASSLEGYGELFF. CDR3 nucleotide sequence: TGTGCCAGCAGTTTAGAGGGATACGGGGAGCTGTTTTTT.

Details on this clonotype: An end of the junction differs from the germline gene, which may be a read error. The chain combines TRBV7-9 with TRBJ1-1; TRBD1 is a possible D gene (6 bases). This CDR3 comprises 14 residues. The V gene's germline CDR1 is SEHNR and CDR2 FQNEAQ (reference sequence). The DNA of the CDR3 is TGTGCCAGCAGCTTACCTATTGGGGGCACTGAAGTTTTCTTT. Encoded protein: CASSLPIGGTEVFF.